In its sample, the clone carrying this T cell receptor beta chain was seen many times. This CDR3 spans 15 amino acids. V was clipped by 4 bases and J by 3 bases; unmatched bases: 6. Germline V CDR1 and CDR2: SGHNT, YYREEE (reference sequence). The data were taken from a study of identical twins. TCRdb reanalysed the 5' RACE reads using MiXCR and keeps one entry per CDR3 protein. The sample holds around 280,000 distinct CDR3 sequences; around 8.8% are singletons and the top ten take roughly 2%. This same sample was also part of a study on yellow fever vaccine responses in identical twins.

This clonotype originated in a young woman in good health. The chain has TRBV5-4 and TRBJ2-1; TRBD2 agrees at 8 bases. Sequenced sample: memory (CD45RO+) T cells sorted from blood. The CDR3 sequence: CASSNGGAIYNEQFF. The CDR3, as DNA: TGTGCCAGCAGCAACGGGGGGGCGATCTACAATGAGCAGTTCTTC.